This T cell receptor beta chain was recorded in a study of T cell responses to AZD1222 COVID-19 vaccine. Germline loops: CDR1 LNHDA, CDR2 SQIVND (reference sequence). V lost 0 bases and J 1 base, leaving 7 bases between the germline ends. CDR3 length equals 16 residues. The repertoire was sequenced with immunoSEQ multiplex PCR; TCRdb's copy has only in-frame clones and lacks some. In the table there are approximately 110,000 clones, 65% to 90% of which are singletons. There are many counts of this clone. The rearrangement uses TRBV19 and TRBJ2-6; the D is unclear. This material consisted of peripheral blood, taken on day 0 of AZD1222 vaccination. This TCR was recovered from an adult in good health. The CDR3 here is CASSIDFGSGANVLTF. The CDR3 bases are TGTGCCAGTAGTATAGATTTCGGGTCTGGGGCCAACGTCCTGACTTTC.